Shown below are 18 T cell receptor beta chains from a single sample sequenced in a study of T cell repertoires in cytomegalovirus infection. TCRdb recomputed calls from the reads with MiXCR, one row per CDR3 protein. Among 150,000 to 200,000 distinct CDR3 sequences listed, about 30% were seen once. Input material: PBMCs. Every receptor here comes from a human donor in good health (CMV status not recorded). Some clones in this sample may be carry-over from other donors' samples.

This clonotype came up a few times. The V call is TRBV7-2, the J call TRBJ2-3; a weak D match, TRBD2 (5 bases). This CDR3 has 14 amino acids. The V end was cut by 5 bases, the J end by 5 bases, with 14 bases between. In germline, CDR1 is SGHTA, CDR2 FQGNSA. The CDR3 coding sequence is TGTGCCAGCAGCCAACTAGGTCCGGAAGATACGCAGTATTTT. Its translation: CASSQLGPEDTQYF. The variable domain in full, completed from reference TRBV7-2 and TRBJ2-3, reads GAGVSQSPSNKVTEKGKDVELRCDPISGHTALYWYRQSLGQGLEFLIYFQGNSAPDKSGLPSDRFSAERTGGSVSTLTIQRTQQEDSAVYLCASSQLGPEDTQYFGPGTRLTVL.

The chain joins TRBV7-8 to TRBJ2-2, with TRBD1 matching over 7 bases. This CDR3 has 20 residues. Looked up from germline, CDR1 is SGHVS and CDR2 is FQNEAQ. V was clipped by 5 bases and J by 2 bases; unmatched bases: 20. CDR3 protein: CASSPVNDRATLFNTGELFF. CDR3 sequence (DNA): TGTGCCAGCAGCCCTGTTAATGACAGGGCCACTCTTTTCAACACCGGGGAGCTGTTTTTT.

The sample holds many counts of this clonotype. V gene TRBV7-8 combines with J gene TRBJ1-4; a weak D match, TRBD1 (5 bases). The germline V gene encodes CDR1 SGHVS and CDR2 FQNEAQ. The CDR3 length is 17 residues. V lost 5 bases and J lost 0, with 16 bases in between. This chain's CDR3 is CASSPGTRLATNEKLFF. In DNA, the CDR3 is TGTGCCAGCAGCCCGGGGACTCGACTTGCAACTAATGAAAAACTGTTTTTT.

This clonotype was seen more than once but under ten times. The V call is TRBV7-6, the J call TRBJ1-1; a possible D gene is TRBD1 (6 bases). The germline V and J ends were trimmed by 2 bases and 0 bases, with 10 bases remaining between them. The germline V gene encodes CDR1 SGHVS and CDR2 FNYEAQ. The CDR3 is 15 amino acids. In nucleotides, the CDR3 is TGTGCCAGCAGCTTAAGCCGGGACATGAACACTGAAGCTTTCTTT. Translated, it gives CASSLSRDMNTEAFF.

Note on this clonotype: An end of the junction differs from the germline gene, which may be a read error. This rearrangement joins TRBV7-2 to TRBJ2-3; D may be TRBD1 or TRBD2 (6 bases each). CDR3 size: 16 residues. Germline V gene lookup returns CDR1 SGHTA and CDR2 FQGNSA. In DNA form, the CDR3 reads TGTGCCAGCAGCTTCGGGACTCGACCCTCAGGGGATACGGAGTATTTT. It yields the protein CASSFGTRPSGDTEYF.

The chain recombines TRBV5-1 with TRBJ2-7, with TRBD1 matching over 8 bases. CDR3 length equals 15 residues. In germline, CDR1 is SGHRS, CDR2 YFSETQ. V lost 3 bases, J lost 1 base, and 6 bases stayed unmatched. The CDR3 region is CASSSLQGESYEQYF. The CDR3 coding sequence is TGCGCCAGCAGCTCGTTACAGGGGGAATCCTACGAGCAGTACTTC.

This clonotype was recorded at least ten times. The chain is built from TRBV7-2 and TRBJ2-1, with D unresolved. Trimming took off 2 bases at V and 6 bases at J, with 14 bases between the two ends. The CDR3 covers 15 residues. Germline assignment: CDR1 SGHTA and CDR2 FQGNSA. The DNA for the CDR3 is TGTGCCAGCAGCTTAAGGGCAGGCCCGGGCAATGAGCAGTTCTTC. Its translation: CASSLRAGPGNEQFF.

The chain links TRBV10-3 to TRBJ2-5, with TRBD1 matching over 7 bases. Germline V gene lookup returns CDR1 ENHRY and CDR2 SYGVKD. The V segment lost 2 bases and the J segment 1 base; nucleotides outside the gene matches: 7. This CDR3 is built from 16 residues. CDR3 sequence (DNA): TGTGCCATCAGTGAGCAGGGACAGAATCTCCAAGAGACCCAGTACTTC. It is translated as CAISEQGQNLQETQYF.

This clonotype showed up just a few times. The chain links TRBV12-3 or TRBV12-4 to TRBJ1-1; D call uncertain. This CDR3 has 14 amino acids. Trimming shortened V by 6 bases and J by 1 base, and 12 bases separated the two germline ends. CDR3: CASRYPAANTEAFF. The CDR3 DNA follows: TGTGCCAGCAGATACCCTGCAGCGAACACTGAAGCTTTCTTT.

The chain links TRBV12-3 or TRBV12-4 to TRBJ1-6; a weak D match, TRBD1 (6 bases). Trimming left V 7 bases short and J 8 bases short, with 15 bases between. CDR3 size: 14 residues. The CDR3 DNA sequence: TGTGCCAGCACCCTGGGGACAAATCATTCACCCCTCCACTTT. As protein: CASTLGTNHSPLHF.

This chain joins TRBV10-1 and TRBJ1-1; D not resolved. Trimming stripped 5 bases from V and 6 bases from J, with 16 bases between. Germline V gives CDR1 WNHNN, CDR2 SYGVQD (reference sequence). This CDR3 has 14 amino acids. The CDR3 region is CASSSAPEGSEAFF. The DNA for the CDR3 is TGCGCCAGCAGTTCGGCCCCAGAGGGCTCTGAAGCTTTCTTT.

This clonotype was detected only a few times. The V and J genes are TRBV9 and TRBJ2-3; a possible D gene is TRBD1 (7 bases). Looked up from germline, CDR1 is SGDLS and CDR2 is YYNGEE. V dropped 4 bases and J dropped 3 bases, with 21 bases sitting between them. The CDR3 contains 17 residues. The CDR3 DNA sequence: TGTGCCAGCAGCCCCGGAGGAGGGGGCGGCTTTACAGATACGCAGTATTTT. It is translated as CASSPGGGGGFTDTQYF. The full variable domain, rest sourced from reference TRBV9 and TRBJ2-3, is DSGVTQTPKHLITATGQRVTLRCSPRSGDLSVYWYQQSLDQGLQFLIQYYNGEERAKGNILERFSAQQFPDLHSELNLSSLELGDSALYFCASSPGGGGGFTDTQYFGPGTRLTVL.

A few counts support this clonotype. The gene calls are TRBV5-4 and TRBJ1-4; D gene uncertain. CDR1 is SGHNT, CDR2 YYREEE, per germline (reference sequence). The V end lost 4 bases, the J end lost 5 bases, and 9 bases lay between the germline ends. This CDR3 comprises 13 residues. The CDR3 DNA reads as TGTGCCAGCAGCGCCTTCGAGAATGAAAAACTGTTTTTT. Protein sequence: CASSAFENEKLFF.

To note about this clonotype: The junction departs from germline at one end; a sequencing error may be responsible. The chain employs TRBV2 and TRBJ2-5, with 9 bases fitting TRBD2. CDR3 length: 14 residues. Germline CDR1 is SNHLY and CDR2 is FYNNEI. The CDR3 sequence: CARSAVAGVETQYF. The CDR3 DNA follows: TGTGCCAGGAGTGCGGTAGCGGGGGTAGAGACCCAGTACTTC.

This clonotype was recorded once. V is TRBV5-1 and J is TRBJ2-3; D unresolved. CDR1 and CDR2 (germline): SGHRS, YFSETQ. The V and J ends lost 0 bases and 4 bases respectively, with 3 bases between them. The CDR3 runs 12 residues. DNA for the CDR3: TGCGCCAGCAGCTTGGAGTCAGATACGCAGTATTTT. The encoded protein is CASSLESDTQYF.

This clonotype turned up a few times. The chain uses TRBV7-9 and TRBJ1-5; maybe TRBD1 (6 bases). Looked up from germline, CDR1 is SEHNR and CDR2 is FQNEAQ (reference sequence). CDR3 size: 14 residues. Trimming left V 2 bases short and J 5 bases short, with 10 bases between. CDR3 nucleotide sequence: TGTGCCAGCAGCTTAACAGGGACATATCAGCCCCAGCATTTT. Its translation is CASSLTGTYQPQHF.

The rearrangement links TRBV7-2 to TRBJ2-1; TRBD2 agrees at 7 bases. V was clipped by 3 bases and J by 5 bases; unmatched bases: 10. Germline V lookup: CDR1 SGHTA, CDR2 FQGNSA. The CDR3 has 16 amino acids. CDR3 residues: CASSFRRGVRNNEQFF. CDR3 DNA sequence: TGTGCCAGCAGCTTCCGACGGGGGGTTCGTAACAATGAGCAGTTCTTC.

This clonotype was picked up many times. The rearrangement joins TRBV7-2 to TRBJ2-1; 16 bases fit TRBD2. The trim removed 2 bases at V and 11 bases at J, leaving 6 bases unmatched. The CDR3 has 16 amino acids. Germline V gene data show CDR1 as SGHTA and CDR2 as FQGNSA. The CDR3 DNA reads as TGTGCCAGCAGCTTATCGGGACTAGCGGGGGGGCCACAGCAGTTCTTC. Residues: CASSLSGLAGGPQQFF.